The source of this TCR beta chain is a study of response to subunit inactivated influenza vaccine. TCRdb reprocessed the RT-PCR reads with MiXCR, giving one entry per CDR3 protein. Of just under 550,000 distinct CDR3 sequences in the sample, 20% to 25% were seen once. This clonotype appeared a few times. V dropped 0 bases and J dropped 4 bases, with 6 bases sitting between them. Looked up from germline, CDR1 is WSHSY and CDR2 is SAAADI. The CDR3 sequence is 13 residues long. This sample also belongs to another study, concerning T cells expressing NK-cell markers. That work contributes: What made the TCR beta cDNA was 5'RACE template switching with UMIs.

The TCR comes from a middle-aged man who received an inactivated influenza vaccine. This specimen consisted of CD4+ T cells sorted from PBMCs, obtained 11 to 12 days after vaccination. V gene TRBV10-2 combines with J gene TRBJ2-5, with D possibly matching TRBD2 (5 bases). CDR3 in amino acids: CASSESEGETQYF. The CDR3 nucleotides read TGCGCCAGCAGTGAGTCTGAGGGAGAGACCCAGTACTTC.